This is a list of T cell receptor beta chains from one sample in a study of CD8+ T cells in alopecia areata. Some clones are missing from TCRdb's copy, which holds only in-frame ones; the method was immunoSEQ multiplex PCR. Among over 100,000 clones listed, around three fifths were seen once. Here the sequenced sample was CD8+ T cells sorted from blood, taken at week 24, from a patient treated with tofacitinib. Every receptor here comes from a human donor with alopecia areata. CDR3s include the opening cysteine and the closing phenylalanine or tryptophan. The D gene is left open where the match is weak. Only some rows state a clone size, as once, few, many or a class for expanded clones.

clone_size: few; v_call: TRBV15; d_call: -; j_call: TRBJ2-1; cdr3_aa: CATSPRGEAYNEQFF; cdr3_nt: TGTGCCACCAGCCCTCGAGGAGAAGCCTACAATGAGCAGTTCTTC
clone_size: few; v_call: TRBV7-2; d_call: TRBD2; j_call: TRBJ2-1; cdr3_aa: CASSKGTSRLNNEQFF; cdr3_nt: TGTGCCAGCAGCAAAGGGACTAGCCGATTGAACAATGAGCAGTTCTTC
clone_size: -; v_call: TRBV23-1; d_call: TRBD1; j_call: TRBJ1-2; cdr3_aa: CASRRTGTGSPGVYGYTF; cdr3_nt: TGCGCCAGCAGGCGAACCGGGACAGGGAGTCCCGGAGTCTATGGCTACACCTTC
clone_size: -; v_call: TRBV5-1; d_call: -; j_call: TRBJ2-7; cdr3_aa: CASSSPDRYEQYF; cdr3_nt: TGCGCCAGCAGCTCCCCCGACAGATACGAGCAGTACTTC
clone_size: -; v_call: TRBV27; d_call: -; j_call: TRBJ1-5; cdr3_aa: CASSLDGDQPQHF; cdr3_nt: TGTGCCAGCAGCCTGGACGGGGATCAGCCCCAGCATTTT
clone_size: few; v_call: TRBV27; d_call: -; j_call: TRBJ1-4; cdr3_aa: CASTDDRTNEKLFF; cdr3_nt: TGTGCCAGCACCGACGACAGAACTAATGAAAAACTGTTTTTT
clone_size: -; v_call: TRBV6-5; d_call: -; j_call: TRBJ2-5; cdr3_aa: CASSYSKGARETQYF; cdr3_nt: TGTGCCAGCAGTTACTCGAAAGGGGCGCGGGAGACCCAGTACTTC
clone_size: many; v_call: TRBV6-1; d_call: TRBD2; j_call: TRBJ2-3; cdr3_aa: CASSDLAGGPDTQYF; cdr3_nt: TGTGCCAGCAGTGATCTAGCGGGGGGGCCAGATACGCAGTATTTT
clone_size: -; v_call: TRBV5-1; d_call: -; j_call: TRBJ2-7; cdr3_aa: CASSNPDAYEQYF; cdr3_nt: TGCGCCAGCAGCAACCCGGACGCCTACGAGCAGTACTTC
clone_size: few; v_call: TRBV11-2; d_call: -; j_call: TRBJ1-6; cdr3_aa: CASSLESGSPLHF; cdr3_nt: TGTGCCAGCAGCTTAGAAAGTGGTTCACCCCTCCACTTT
clone_size: once; v_call: TRBV7-6; d_call: -; j_call: TRBJ2-2; cdr3_aa: CASSSTDGANTGELFF; cdr3_nt: TGTGCCAGCAGCTCGACGGACGGCGCGAACACCGGGGAGCTGTTTTTT
clone_size: -; v_call: TRBV7-9; d_call: TRBD2; j_call: TRBJ2-5; cdr3_aa: CASTYGAGGPEGETQYF; cdr3_nt: TGTGCCAGCACCTACGGGGCGGGGGGACCCGAGGGGGAGACCCAGTACTTC
clone_size: few; v_call: TRBV11-2; d_call: -; j_call: TRBJ1-1; cdr3_aa: CATGWRLGTEAFF; cdr3_nt: TGTGCCACTGGGTGGCGTCTTGGAACTGAAGCTTTCTTT
clone_size: -; v_call: TRBV7-9; d_call: -; j_call: TRBJ1-2; cdr3_aa: CASSLVPGDGYTF; cdr3_nt: TGTGCCAGCAGCTTAGTCCCAGGGGATGGCTACACCTTC
clone_size: -; v_call: TRBV27; d_call: -; j_call: TRBJ2-3; cdr3_aa: CASSLTRHRWADTQYF; cdr3_nt: TGTGCCAGCAGCCTGACCAGACATCGTTGGGCAGATACGCAGTATTTT
clone_size: -; v_call: TRBV29-1; d_call: -; j_call: TRBJ2-1; cdr3_aa: CSPYSGTEQFF; cdr3_nt: TGCAGCCCCTACTCCGGGACAGAGCAGTTCTTC
clone_size: few; v_call: TRBV7-4; d_call: -; j_call: TRBJ2-3; cdr3_aa: CASSLGTSTQYF; cdr3_nt: TGTGCCAGCAGCTTGGGGACAAGCACGCAGTATTTT
clone_size: few; v_call: TRBV29-1; d_call: -; j_call: TRBJ1-2; cdr3_aa: CSVDSGDYGYTF; cdr3_nt: TGCAGCGTAGACTCAGGGGACTATGGCTACACCTTC
clone_size: few; v_call: TRBV29-1; d_call: -; j_call: TRBJ2-3; cdr3_aa: CSVVGGLYPTDTQYF; cdr3_nt: TGCAGCGTTGTGGGGGGGCTCTACCCCACAGATACGCAGTATTTT
clone_size: -; v_call: TRBV9; d_call: -; j_call: TRBJ1-5; cdr3_aa: CASSIGQNQPQHF; cdr3_nt: TGTGCCAGCAGCATTGGACAGAATCAGCCCCAGCATTTT
clone_size: -; v_call: TRBV27; d_call: -; j_call: TRBJ2-3; cdr3_aa: CASSLVGSTDTQYF; cdr3_nt: TGTGCCAGCAGTTTAGTTGGAAGCACAGATACGCAGTATTTT
clone_size: -; v_call: TRBV27; d_call: TRBD1; j_call: TRBJ1-6; cdr3_aa: CASSTRQGSSPLHF; cdr3_nt: TGTGCCAGCAGCACTCGACAGGGAAGCTCACCCCTCCACTTT
clone_size: once; v_call: TRBV5-6; d_call: -; j_call: TRBJ2-7; cdr3_aa: CASSIDTSSYEQYF; cdr3_nt: TGTGCCAGCAGCATCGACACGAGCTCCTACGAGCAGTACTTC
clone_size: -; v_call: TRBV4-1; d_call: -; j_call: TRBJ2-4; cdr3_aa: CASSQDIVEGLAKNIQYF; cdr3_nt: TGCGCCAGCAGCCAAGATATTGTGGAGGGGCTAGCCAAAAACATTCAGTACTTC
clone_size: few; v_call: TRBV5-6; d_call: -; j_call: TRBJ1-1; cdr3_aa: CASSLAGTGGAEAFF; cdr3_nt: TGTGCCAGCAGCTTGGCCGGGACCGGCGGGGCTGAAGCTTTCTTT
clone_size: -; v_call: TRBV5-1; d_call: -; j_call: TRBJ2-3; cdr3_aa: CASSLAVGNTDTQYF; cdr3_nt: TGCGCCAGCAGCTTGGCTGTCGGAAACACAGATACGCAGTATTTT
clone_size: once; v_call: TRBV13; d_call: -; j_call: TRBJ2-7; cdr3_aa: CASSLGTLLEQYF; cdr3_nt: TGTGCCAGCAGCTTAGGAACACTCCTCGAGCAGTACTTC
clone_size: few; v_call: TRBV13; d_call: TRBD2; j_call: TRBJ2-5; cdr3_aa: CASSFRLAGDQETQYF; cdr3_nt: TGTGCCAGCAGCTTCCGACTAGCGGGGGATCAAGAGACCCAGTACTTC
clone_size: -; v_call: TRBV5-1; d_call: -; j_call: TRBJ2-7; cdr3_aa: CASSFEIPYEQYF; cdr3_nt: TGCGCCAGCAGCTTCGAGATTCCCTACGAGCAGTACTTC
clone_size: -; v_call: TRBV6-5; d_call: TRBD1; j_call: TRBJ1-5; cdr3_aa: CASSHGTGVNQPQHF; cdr3_nt: TGTGCCAGCAGTCACGGGACAGGCGTCAATCAGCCCCAGCATTTT
clone_size: -; v_call: TRBV18; d_call: -; j_call: TRBJ2-7; cdr3_aa: CASSPADRSSYEQYF; cdr3_nt: TGTGCCAGCTCACCCGCGGACCGGAGCTCCTACGAGCAGTACTTC
clone_size: -; v_call: TRBV6-5; d_call: -; j_call: TRBJ1-5; cdr3_aa: CASSPGGGGNQPQHF; cdr3_nt: TGTGCCAGCAGTCCGGGCGGGGGGGGAAATCAGCCCCAGCATTTT
clone_size: few; v_call: TRBV29-1; d_call: -; j_call: TRBJ1-2; cdr3_aa: CSRAGSNYGYTF; cdr3_nt: TGCAGTCGGGCAGGGTCTAACTATGGCTACACCTTC
clone_size: few; v_call: TRBV7-3; d_call: TRBD2; j_call: TRBJ2-1; cdr3_aa: CASSSGLGDEQFF; cdr3_nt: TGTGCCAGCAGCTCGGGACTAGGGGATGAGCAGTTCTTC
clone_size: -; v_call: TRBV9; d_call: -; j_call: TRBJ1-1; cdr3_aa: CASSVLRDTMNTEAFF; cdr3_nt: TGTGCCAGCAGCGTTCTCCGGGACACCATGAACACTGAAGCTTTCTTT
clone_size: many; v_call: TRBV6-1; d_call: TRBD1; j_call: TRBJ1-1; cdr3_aa: CASSEEEGAGTEAFF; cdr3_nt: TGTGCCAGCAGTGAAGAGGAGGGGGCTGGCACTGAAGCTTTCTTT
clone_size: -; v_call: TRBV29-1; d_call: -; j_call: TRBJ1-2; cdr3_aa: CSVRGAYGYTF; cdr3_nt: TGCAGCGTTAGGGGGGCCTATGGCTACACCTTC
clone_size: -; v_call: TRBV11-2; d_call: -; j_call: TRBJ2-1; cdr3_aa: CASSLPRVGEQFF; cdr3_nt: TGTGCCAGCAGCTTACCGAGGGTCGGTGAGCAGTTCTTC
clone_size: -; v_call: TRBV7-9; d_call: -; j_call: TRBJ2-7; cdr3_aa: CASSLASGVVVEQYF; cdr3_nt: TGTGCCAGCAGCTTAGCGTCGGGAGTCGTCGTCGAGCAGTACTTC
clone_size: -; v_call: TRBV7-8; d_call: TRBD2; j_call: TRBJ2-7; cdr3_aa: CASRPTSGYEQYF; cdr3_nt: TGTGCCAGCAGACCGACTAGCGGCTACGAGCAGTACTTC